The 30 T cell receptor beta chains listed next were all sequenced from one sample in a study of T cells in Graves' hyperthyroidism and ophthalmopathy. TCR beta CDR3 region amplification was performed from RNA transcripts. RT-PCR in the first round (using the HTBI primer set) targeted the TCR CDR3. TCRdb reprocessed the multiplex PCR reads via MiXCR and lists one record per CDR3 protein. The sample includes a few hundred thousand distinct CDR3 sequences, 14% of them seen just once. What was sequenced was blood. Receptors were obtained from a woman aged 40 to 50 with Graves' hyperthyroidism.

This clonotype was observed at least ten times. The chain is built from TRBV2 and TRBJ2-7; 7 nucleotides align to TRBD1. J lost 7 bases, V lost 9 bases, and 12 bases had no gene match. CDR3 length: 13 residues. Germline-derived CDR1 and CDR2 are SNHLY and FYNNEI. The CDR3 here is CASTRDSLYEQYF. The CDR3 coding sequence is TGTGCCAGTACCCGGGACAGCCTTTATGAGCAGTACTTC.

Ten or more counts support this clonotype. The J gene is TRBJ1-1, the V gene TRBV10-3; D is ambiguous. Germline V gene lookup returns CDR1 ENHRY and CDR2 SYGVKD. CDR3 size: 15 residues. The ends were cut back, 0 bases at V and 0 bases at J, with 8 bases in the middle. The CDR3 is CAISESLTLNTEAFF. The CDR3 DNA is TGTGCCATCAGTGAGTCGCTAACACTGAACACTGAAGCTTTCTTT.

This clonotype was detected ten times or more. This chain connects TRBV20-1 to TRBJ2-4; no clear D. The CDR3 length is 15 residues. The V end lost 3 bases, the J end lost 2 bases, and 14 bases lay between the germline ends. The germline gives CDR1 DFQATT, CDR2 SNEGSKA (reference sequence). CDR3 region: CSARDHGRPKNIQYF. CDR3 coding DNA: TGCAGTGCTAGGGACCATGGTCGTCCCAAAAACATTCAGTACTTC.

The CDR3 sequence: CASSESVVGQFF. Here the CDR3 DNA reads TGCGCCAGCAGTGAGTCCGTGGTTGGGCAGTTCTTC. V and J are TRBV10-1 and TRBJ2-1, with D unresolved. This CDR3 spans 12 amino acids. Deletions cut 0 bases from V and 12 bases from J, with 9 bases between. The germline V gene encodes CDR1 WNHNN and CDR2 SYGVQD (reference sequence).

V usage is TRBV7-9 and J usage is TRBJ1-3; D may be TRBD1 (5 bases). Germline CDR1 and CDR2: SEHNR and FQNEAQ (reference sequence). Deletions cut 3 bases from V and 0 bases from J, with 18 bases between. This CDR3 contains 18 residues. The CDR3 DNA reads TGTGCCAGCAGCTTTGACAGTTTTTCAACGCCCTCTGGAAACACCATATATTTT. Translating gives CASSFDSFSTPSGNTIYF.

This clonotype was counted many times. The chain links TRBV14 to TRBJ2-1, with 8 bases identical to TRBD2. This CDR3 is built from 20 residues. V was pared by 0 bases and J by 0 bases, with 13 bases of the junction left unmatched. Looked up from germline, CDR1 is SGHDN and CDR2 is FVKESK. CDR3: CASSQDLGLALFPSYNEQFF. The CDR3 nucleotides are TGTGCCAGCAGCCAAGATCTTGGACTAGCCCTATTCCCCTCCTACAATGAGCAGTTCTTC.

This clonotype has only a few counts. The V gene is TRBV9, the J gene TRBJ2-3; D is uncertain. V lost 3 bases to trimming and J lost 2 bases, with 10 bases between them. Germline CDR1 reads SGDLS; CDR2 reads YYNGEE. The CDR3 is made up of 14 amino acids. The CDR3 spells CASSEDQVTDTQYF. The CDR3 nucleotides are TGTGCCAGCAGCGAAGACCAGGTCACAGATACGCAGTATTTT.

This clonotype was recorded at least ten times. The chain links TRBV11-2 to TRBJ2-1; weak D call: TRBD2 (5 bases). Trimming cost V 2 bases and J 4 bases, with 6 bases left between them. Germline V CDR1 and CDR2: SGHAT, FQNNGV. This CDR3 contains 13 residues. In nucleotides, the CDR3 is TGTGCCAGCAGCTTAAGGGAGTACAATGAGCAGTTCTTC. The encoded protein is CASSLREYNEQFF.

This clonotype was detected ten times or more. V gene TRBV7-9 combines with J gene TRBJ2-7, with a tentative D call TRBD2 (7 bases). Per the germline V gene, CDR1 is SEHNR and CDR2 is FQNEAQ (reference sequence). This CDR3 is 16 amino acids long. Trimming took 5 bases from V and 2 from J, leaving 19 bases between them. For the CDR3, the DNA is TGTGCCAGCAGCCCCGGGGGGCTAGCGCGGGCCTACGAGCAGTACTTC. Its translation is CASSPGGLARAYEQYF. The full variable domain, in which reference TRBV7-9 and TRBJ2-7 provide the parts outside the CDR3, is DTGVSQNPRHKITKRGQNVTFRCDPISEHNRLYWYRQTLGQGPEFLTYFQNEAQLEKSRLLSDRFSAERPKGSFSTLEIQRTEQGDSAMYLCASSPGGLARAYEQYFGPGTRLTVT.

This clonotype was recorded only once. A much larger clone differs from this one at a single base, so this may be a read error. V is TRBV4-1 and J is TRBJ2-7, with D perhaps TRBD2 (6 bases). Germline V gene data show CDR1 as MGHRA and CDR2 as YSYEKL. The CDR3 has 14 residues. CDR3 in DNA: TGCGCCAGCGGCCAAAGCGGGCCGGGAGACGAGCAGTACTTC. As protein: CASGQSGPGDEQYF.

There are many counts of this clonotype. The genes are TRBV5-1 and TRBJ2-1; 9 nucleotides align to TRBD1. The CDR3 spans 16 residues. From germline, CDR1 is SGHRS and CDR2 YFSETQ. V was clipped by 2 bases and J by 4 bases; unmatched bases: 7. The CDR3 sequence: CASSFRTGQGYNEQFF. The CDR3 coding sequence is TGCGCCAGCAGCTTCCGGACGGGACAGGGTTACAATGAGCAGTTCTTC.

The rearrangement joins TRBV5-1 to TRBJ2-3, with TRBD1 as a possible D gene (8 bases). Germline assignment: CDR1 SGHRS and CDR2 YFSETQ. CDR3 length: 13 residues. V was shortened by 7 bases and J by 6 bases, with 15 bases between the two germline ends. CDR3 amino acids: CASGQGGSDTQYF. CDR3 nucleotides: TGCGCCAGCGGACAGGGAGGGTCGGATACGCAGTATTTT. Looking up the rest from reference TRBV5-1 and TRBJ2-3 gives the full variable domain: KAGVTQTPRYLIKTRGQQVTLSCSPISGHRSVSWYQQTPGQGLQFLFEYFSETQRNKGNFPGRFSGRQFSNSRSEMNVSTLELGDSALYLCASGQGGSDTQYFGPGTRLTVL.

This clonotype was observed a handful of times. The V gene is TRBV6-5, the J gene TRBJ1-2; D not resolved. The CDR3 sequence is 11 residues long. The V gene lost 1 base and the J gene lost 8 bases, with 5 bases spanning the gap. In germline, CDR1 is MNHEY, CDR2 SVGAGI. Here the CDR3 DNA reads TGTGCCAGCAGTTACTTGGGGGGCTACACCTTC. Translating it yields CASSYLGGYTF.

The chain has TRBV7-2 and TRBJ1-6; D perhaps matches TRBD1 (6 bases). The CDR3 runs 15 residues. In germline, CDR1 is SGHTA, CDR2 FQGNSA. Trimming pared 5 bases from V and 4 bases from J, leaving 12 bases between. CDR3 residues: CASSLGGGYNSPLHF. In DNA form, the CDR3 reads TGTGCCAGCAGCCTAGGGGGGGGGTATAATTCACCCCTCCACTTT.

This clonotype was counted at least ten times. The V call is TRBV28, the J call TRBJ2-2, with D perhaps TRBD2 (6 bases). The germline gives CDR1 MDHEN, CDR2 SYDVKM. The CDR3 is 14 amino acids. Trimming removed 8 bases at V and 0 bases at J, with 10 bases between. The CDR3 protein is CASLEGANTGELFF. The CDR3 DNA follows: TGTGCCAGCTTGGAGGGAGCGAACACCGGGGAGCTGTTTTTT.

This chain links TRBV20-1 with TRBJ2-7, with TRBD2 identical over 10 bases. CDR3 length equals 15 residues. Unmatched junction bases numbered 8, after V lost 6 bases and J lost 0 bases. CDR1 is DFQATT and CDR2 is SNEGSKA in the germline V gene (reference sequence). DNA of the CDR3: TGCAGTGCGTCGACGTTAGCGGGAGGCTCCTACGAGCAGTACTTC. This translates into CSASTLAGGSYEQYF.

This clonotype was counted at least ten times. This chain connects TRBV6-1 to TRBJ1-1; D possibly corresponds to TRBD1 (6 bases). Germline-derived CDR1 and CDR2 are MNHNS and SASEGT. With 5 bases removed from V and 1 base from J, the gap between germline ends came to 17 bases. The CDR3 length is 16 residues. For the CDR3, the DNA is TGTGCCAGCAGTTCCGGTATGGGGGCCGCGAACACTGAAGCTTTCTTT. It translates to CASSSGMGAANTEAFF.

In this sample, this clonotype turned up a few times. The V gene is TRBV6-1, the J gene TRBJ2-4; tentative D call: TRBD1 (5 bases). The V gene's germline CDR1 is MNHNS and CDR2 SASEGT. V dropped 5 bases and J dropped 1 base, with 18 bases sitting between them. There are 17 residues in the CDR3. CDR3 in amino acids: CASSSQPGQQAKNIQYF. For the CDR3, the DNA is TGTGCCAGCAGTTCCCAACCAGGGCAGCAGGCCAAAAACATTCAGTACTTC.

V is TRBV20-1 and J is TRBJ2-6; D remains unclear. The germline CDR1 and CDR2 sequences are DFQATT and SNEGSKA (reference sequence). V lost 6 bases and J lost 2, with 14 bases in between. The CDR3 has 15 residues. The CDR3 DNA follows: TGCAGTGCCACGAAGGTGTCTGCTGGGGCCAACGTCCTGACTTTC. Translating gives CSATKVSAGANVLTF.

This clonotype was recorded at least ten times. This chain uses TRBV28 with TRBJ2-1; D gene uncertain. The germline V and J ends were trimmed by 2 bases and 5 bases, with 10 bases remaining between them. The germline gives CDR1 MDHEN, CDR2 SYDVKM. CDR3 length: 14 amino acids. CDR3: CASSLKAVNNEQFF. The CDR3 DNA is TGTGCCAGCAGTTTAAAGGCAGTCAACAATGAGCAGTTCTTC.

This clonotype came up many times. The V gene is TRBV24-1, the J gene TRBJ2-1, with D hard to call. Trimming shortened V by 4 bases and J by 1 base, and 7 bases separated the two germline ends. Germline assignment: CDR1 KGHDR and CDR2 SFDVKD. The CDR3 covers 14 residues. CDR3 nucleotide sequence: TGTGCCACCAGTGACCCAACGTCCTACAATGAGCAGTTCTTC. Its protein product is CATSDPTSYNEQFF.

This clonotype was counted many times. The chain joins TRBV28 to TRBJ2-7, with TRBD2 matching over 10 bases. V lost 7 bases and J lost 6; bases outside the gene matches: 12. The CDR3 consists of 15 residues. Germline values: CDR1 MDHEN, CDR2 SYDVKM. This chain's CDR3 is CASTPSGSDGFEQYF. Here the CDR3 DNA reads TGTGCCAGCACCCCTAGCGGGAGTGATGGGTTCGAGCAGTACTTC.

Ten or more counts support this clonotype. The chain has TRBV20-1 and TRBJ1-5; the D is unclear. The CDR3 consists of 12 residues. Germline V lookup: CDR1 DFQATT, CDR2 SNEGSKA (reference sequence). Trimming removed 3 bases from V and 4 bases from J, with 7 bases in between. Written as DNA, the CDR3 is TGCAGTGCTAGTAGACCTAATCAGCCCCAGCATTTT. Its translation is CSASRPNQPQHF.

At least ten counts were recorded for this clonotype. This chain uses TRBV5-1 with TRBJ2-5; 14 nucleotides align to TRBD2. With V trimmed by 4 bases and J by 0 bases, 11 bases remained unmatched. CDR1 and CDR2 (germline): SGHRS, YFSETQ. The CDR3 is made up of 19 amino acids. Written as DNA, the CDR3 is TGCGCCAGCAGCCTAAGACTAGCGGGAGGGCCGCAGTACCAAGAGACCCAGTACTTC. It yields the protein CASSLRLAGGPQYQETQYF.

This clonotype was observed a handful of times. The chain links TRBV10-3 to TRBJ2-7; 8 positions agree with TRBD1. Germline V gene sequence: CDR1 ENHRY, CDR2 SYGVKD. The CDR3 spans 12 residues. J was trimmed by 3 bases and V by 11 bases; bases with no gene match: 6. CDR3 amino acids: CAAGQGGYEQYF. CDR3 nucleotides: TGTGCCGCCGGACAGGGCGGCTACGAGCAGTACTTC.

This clonotype was counted ten times or more. The V gene is TRBV20-1, the J gene TRBJ2-7; the match to TRBD1 covers 10 bases. The V and J ends lost 0 bases and 5 bases, in that order; junction bases with no gene match: 7. Germline CDR1 reads DFQATT; CDR2 reads SNEGSKA (reference sequence). The CDR3 totals 15 residues. DNA of the CDR3: TGCAGTGCTAGAGATCGGGACAGGGGATACGACGAGCAGTACTTC. Its protein is CSARDRDRGYDEQYF.

This clonotype appeared many times. J is TRBJ2-7 and V is TRBV18, with 9 positions matching TRBD2. J lost 0 bases, V lost 3 bases, and 0 bases had no gene match. Germline CDR1 and CDR2: KGHSH and LQKENI. This CDR3 region has 14 residues. In DNA form, the CDR3 reads TGTGCCAGCTCACCTAGCGGGAGCTCCTACGAGCAGTACTTC. It encodes CASSPSGSSYEQYF.

This clonotype has ten or more counts. The chain joins TRBV20-1 to TRBJ2-1; 8 nucleotides agree with TRBD2. This CDR3 contains 16 residues. Trimming took 0 bases from V and 3 from J; bases not matched to a gene: 7. CDR1 is DFQATT and CDR2 is SNEGSKA in the germline V gene (reference sequence). Here the CDR3 reads CSARDLGSGDYNEQFF. Here the CDR3 DNA reads TGCAGTGCTAGAGATCTGGGTAGCGGGGACTACAATGAGCAGTTCTTC.

This clonotype turned up a few times. V gene TRBV24-1 combines with J gene TRBJ2-5; 8 nucleotides line up with TRBD1. Germline CDR1 reads KGHDR; CDR2 reads SFDVKD. Trimming removed 4 bases from V and 0 bases from J; junction bases left unmatched: 3. The CDR3 is made up of 15 amino acids. The DNA of the CDR3 is TGTGCCACCAGTGACCCGGGACAGGACCAAGAGACCCAGTACTTC. This sequence encodes CATSDPGQDQETQYF.

This clonotype was seen more than once but under ten times. CDR3 region: CASSSGTGGYQPQHF. Here the CDR3 DNA reads TGTGCCAGCAGTTCCGGGACAGGAGGATATCAGCCCCAGCATTTT. The J gene is TRBJ1-5, the V gene TRBV27; 8 positions match TRBD1. The CDR3 extends over 15 amino acids. Germline trimming cut 4 bases from V and 5 bases from J; bases unmatched to any gene: 7. The germline V gene has CDR1 MNHEY and CDR2 SMNVEV (reference sequence).